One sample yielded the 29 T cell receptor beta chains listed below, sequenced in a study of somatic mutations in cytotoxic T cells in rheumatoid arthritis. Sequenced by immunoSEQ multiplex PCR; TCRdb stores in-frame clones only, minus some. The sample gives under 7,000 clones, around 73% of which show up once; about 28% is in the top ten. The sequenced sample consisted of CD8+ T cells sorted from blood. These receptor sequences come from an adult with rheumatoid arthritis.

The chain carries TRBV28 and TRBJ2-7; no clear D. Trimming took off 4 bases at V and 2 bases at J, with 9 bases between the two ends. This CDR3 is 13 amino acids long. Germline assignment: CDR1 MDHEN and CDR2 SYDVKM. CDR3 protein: CASSSGGTYEQYF. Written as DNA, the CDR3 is TGTGCCAGCAGTTCGGGCGGCACCTACGAGCAGTACTTC.

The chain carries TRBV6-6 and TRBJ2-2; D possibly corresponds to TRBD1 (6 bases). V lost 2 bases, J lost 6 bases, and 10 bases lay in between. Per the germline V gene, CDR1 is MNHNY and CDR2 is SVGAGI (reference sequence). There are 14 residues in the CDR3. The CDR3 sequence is CASSYEAGAGELFF. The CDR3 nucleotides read TGTGCCAGCAGTTACGAGGCAGGGGCCGGGGAGCTGTTTTTT.

CDR3 sequence reads: CASSVTGAGGTEAFF. CDR3 DNA: TGTGCCAGCAGCGTAACGGGGGCGGGAGGTACTGAAGCTTTCTTT. This chain uses TRBV9 with TRBJ1-1; D might be TRBD1 (6 bases). The CDR3 extends over 15 amino acids. Trimming stripped 1 base from V and 5 bases from J, with 15 bases between. Germline-derived CDR1 and CDR2 are SGDLS and YYNGEE.

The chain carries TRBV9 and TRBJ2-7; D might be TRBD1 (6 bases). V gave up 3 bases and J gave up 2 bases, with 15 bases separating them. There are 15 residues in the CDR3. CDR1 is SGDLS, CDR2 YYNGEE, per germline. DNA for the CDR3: TGTGCCAGCAGCGCAGGGGATGATTATACCTACGAGCAGTACTTC. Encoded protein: CASSAGDDYTYEQYF.

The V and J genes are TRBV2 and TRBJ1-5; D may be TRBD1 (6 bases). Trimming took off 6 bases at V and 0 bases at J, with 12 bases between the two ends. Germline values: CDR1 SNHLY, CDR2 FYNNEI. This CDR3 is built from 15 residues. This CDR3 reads CASRLQGYSNQPQHF. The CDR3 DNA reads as TGTGCCAGCAGACTACAGGGCTATAGCAATCAGCCCCAGCATTTT.

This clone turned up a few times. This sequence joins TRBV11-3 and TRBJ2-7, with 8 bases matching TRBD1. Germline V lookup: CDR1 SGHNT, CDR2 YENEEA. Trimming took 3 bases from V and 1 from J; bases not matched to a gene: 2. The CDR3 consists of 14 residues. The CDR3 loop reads CASSLWDRSYEQYF. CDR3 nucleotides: TGTGCCAGCAGCTTGTGGGACAGGTCCTACGAGCAGTACTTC.

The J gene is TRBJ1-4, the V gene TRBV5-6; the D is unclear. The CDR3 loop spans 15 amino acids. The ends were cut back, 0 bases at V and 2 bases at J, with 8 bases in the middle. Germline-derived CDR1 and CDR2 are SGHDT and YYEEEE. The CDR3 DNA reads TGTGCCAGCAGCTTGGGCGGCGATACTAATGAAAAACTGTTTTTT. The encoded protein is CASSLGGDTNEKLFF. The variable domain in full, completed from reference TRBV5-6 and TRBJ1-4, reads DAGVTQSPTHLIKTRGQQVTLRCSPKSGHDTVSWYQQALGQGPQFIFQYYEEEERQRGNFPDRFSGHQFPNYSSELNVNALLLGDSALYLCASSLGGDTNEKLFFGSGTQLSVL.

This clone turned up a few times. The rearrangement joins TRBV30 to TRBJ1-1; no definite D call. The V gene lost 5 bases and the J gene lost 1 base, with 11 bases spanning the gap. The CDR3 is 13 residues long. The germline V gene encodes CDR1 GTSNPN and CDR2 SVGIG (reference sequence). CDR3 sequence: CAWERRANTEAFF. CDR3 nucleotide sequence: TGTGCCTGGGAACGGAGGGCGAACACTGAAGCTTTCTTT. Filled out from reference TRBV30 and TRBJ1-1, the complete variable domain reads SQTIHQWPATLVQPVGSPLSLECTVEGTSNPNLYWYRQAAGRGLQLLFYSVGIGQISSEVPQNLSASRPQDRQFILSSKKLLLSDSGFYLCAWERRANTEAFFGQGTRLTVV.

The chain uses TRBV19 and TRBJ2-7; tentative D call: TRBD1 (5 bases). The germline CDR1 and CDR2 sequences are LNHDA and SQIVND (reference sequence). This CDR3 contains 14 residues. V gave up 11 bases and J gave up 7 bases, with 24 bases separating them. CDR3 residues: CALTKVQGQGEQYF. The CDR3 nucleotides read TGTGCCCTTACTAAGGTCCAGGGCCAAGGGGAGCAGTACTTC.

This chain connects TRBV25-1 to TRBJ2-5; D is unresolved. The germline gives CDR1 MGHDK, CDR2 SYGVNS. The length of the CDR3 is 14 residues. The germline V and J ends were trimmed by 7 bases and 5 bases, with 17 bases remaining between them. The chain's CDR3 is CASTGLSLTETQYF. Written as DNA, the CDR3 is TGTGCCAGCACAGGTTTATCTTTAACGGAGACCCAGTACTTC. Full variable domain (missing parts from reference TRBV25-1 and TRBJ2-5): EADIYQTPRYLVIGTGKKITLECSQTMGHDKMYWYQQDPGMELHLIHYSYGVNSTEKGDLSSESTVSRIRTEHFPLTLESARPSHTSQYLCASTGLSLTETQYFGPGTRLLVL.

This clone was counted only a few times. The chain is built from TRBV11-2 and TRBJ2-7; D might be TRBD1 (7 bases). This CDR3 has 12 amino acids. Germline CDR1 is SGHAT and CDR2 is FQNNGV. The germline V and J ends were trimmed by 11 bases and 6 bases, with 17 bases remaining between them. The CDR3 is CASRGEPSEQYF. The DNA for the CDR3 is TGTGCCTCCAGGGGGGAACCCAGCGAGCAGTACTTC.

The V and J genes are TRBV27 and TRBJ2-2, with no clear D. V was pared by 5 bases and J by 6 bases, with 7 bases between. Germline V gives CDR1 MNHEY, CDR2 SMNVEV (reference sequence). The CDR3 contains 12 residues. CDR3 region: CASSPRSGELFF. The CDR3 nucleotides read TGTGCCAGCAGTCCTAGATCCGGGGAGCTGTTTTTT.

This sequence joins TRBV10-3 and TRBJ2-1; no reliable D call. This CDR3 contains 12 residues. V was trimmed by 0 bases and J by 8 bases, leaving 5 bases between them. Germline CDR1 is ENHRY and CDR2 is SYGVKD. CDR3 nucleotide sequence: TGTGCCATCAGTGAGTCGACCTATGAGCAGTTCTTC. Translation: CAISESTYEQFF.

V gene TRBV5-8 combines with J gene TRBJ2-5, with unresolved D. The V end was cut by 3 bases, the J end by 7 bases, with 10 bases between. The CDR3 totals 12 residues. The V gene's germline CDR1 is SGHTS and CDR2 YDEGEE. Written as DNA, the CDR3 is TGTGCCAGCAGCTACCCGGCAAGGACCCAGTACTTC. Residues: CASSYPARTQYF.

The CDR3 DNA reads as TGTGCCAGCAGCCACGGACAGCCTAACCCCTACGAGCAGTACTTC. As protein: CASSHGQPNPYEQYF. V and J are TRBV5-6 and TRBJ2-7, with a tentative D call TRBD1 (6 bases). The V and J ends lost 4 bases and 2 bases respectively, with 16 bases between them. The CDR3 loop spans 15 amino acids. The germline V gene encodes CDR1 SGHDT and CDR2 YYEEEE.

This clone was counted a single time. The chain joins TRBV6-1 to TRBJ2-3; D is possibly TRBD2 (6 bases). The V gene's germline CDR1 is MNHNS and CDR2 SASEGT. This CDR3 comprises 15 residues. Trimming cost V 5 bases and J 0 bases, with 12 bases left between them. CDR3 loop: CASSRGGISTDTQYF. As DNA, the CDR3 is TGTGCCAGCAGTCGAGGAGGGATTAGCACAGATACGCAGTATTTT.

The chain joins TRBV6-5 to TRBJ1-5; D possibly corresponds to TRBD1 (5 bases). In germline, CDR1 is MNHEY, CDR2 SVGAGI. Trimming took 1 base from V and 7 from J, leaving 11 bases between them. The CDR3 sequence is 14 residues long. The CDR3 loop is CASSYFRGQQPQHF. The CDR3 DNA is TGTGCCAGCAGTTACTTTAGGGGTCAGCAGCCCCAGCATTTT.

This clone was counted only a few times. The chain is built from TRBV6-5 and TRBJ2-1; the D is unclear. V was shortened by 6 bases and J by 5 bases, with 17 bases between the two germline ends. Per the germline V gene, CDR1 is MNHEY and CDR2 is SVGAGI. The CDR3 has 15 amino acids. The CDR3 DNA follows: TGTGCCAGCAGCTTGGGCCCCCTCGAGCACAATGAGCAGTTCTTC. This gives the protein CASSLGPLEHNEQFF.

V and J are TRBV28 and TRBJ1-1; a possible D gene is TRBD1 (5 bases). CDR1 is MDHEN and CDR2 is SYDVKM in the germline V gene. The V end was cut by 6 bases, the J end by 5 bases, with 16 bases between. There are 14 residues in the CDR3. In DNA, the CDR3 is TGTGCCAGCAGCCCCACAGGTGATGTTACTGAAGCTTTCTTT. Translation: CASSPTGDVTEAFF.

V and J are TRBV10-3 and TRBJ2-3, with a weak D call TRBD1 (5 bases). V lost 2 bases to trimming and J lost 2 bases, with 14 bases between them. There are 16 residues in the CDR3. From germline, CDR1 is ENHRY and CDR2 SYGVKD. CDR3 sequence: CAISEKTGRYTDTQYF. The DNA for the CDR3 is TGTGCCATCAGTGAGAAAACAGGACGCTACACAGATACGCAGTATTTT.

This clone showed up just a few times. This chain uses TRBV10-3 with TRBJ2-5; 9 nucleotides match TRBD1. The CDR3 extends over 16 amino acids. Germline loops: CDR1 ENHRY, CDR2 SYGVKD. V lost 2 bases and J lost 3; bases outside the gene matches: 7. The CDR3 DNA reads TGTGCCATCAGTGAGACAGCGGGACAGGGTGAAGAGACCCAGTACTTC. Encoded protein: CAISETAGQGEETQYF.

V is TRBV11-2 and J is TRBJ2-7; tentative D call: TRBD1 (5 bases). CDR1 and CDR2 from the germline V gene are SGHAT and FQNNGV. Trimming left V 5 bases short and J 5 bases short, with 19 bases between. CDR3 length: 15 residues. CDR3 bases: TGTGCCAGCAGCCGCGCCGCCAGGGAAATCAACGAGCAGTACTTC. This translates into CASSRAAREINEQYF.

The CDR3 nucleotides read TGTGCCAGCAGCTTAATTGGCCGGCATAGAGCGCAGTATTTT. Amino acid sequence: CASSLIGRHRAQYF. The chain has TRBV11-2 and TRBJ2-3; no reliable D call. Germline lookup yields CDR1 SGHAT and CDR2 FQNNGV. The CDR3 spans 14 residues. V was shortened by 2 bases and J by 10 bases, with 16 bases between the two germline ends.

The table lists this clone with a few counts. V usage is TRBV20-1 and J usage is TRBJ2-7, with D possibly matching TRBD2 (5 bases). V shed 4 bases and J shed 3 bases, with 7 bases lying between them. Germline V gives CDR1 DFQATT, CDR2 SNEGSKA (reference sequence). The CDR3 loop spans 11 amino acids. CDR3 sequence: CSATEGYEQYF. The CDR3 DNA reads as TGCAGTGCTACTGAGGGCTACGAGCAGTACTTC.

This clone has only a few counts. This CDR3 is CASSQGTGYGYTF. CDR3 nucleotides: TGCGCCAGCAGCCAAGGGACGGGCTATGGCTACACCTTC. The chain joins TRBV4-1 to TRBJ1-2; the D is unclear. V was trimmed by 1 base and J by 4 bases, leaving 7 bases between them. CDR1 and CDR2 (germline): MGHRA, YSYEKL. The CDR3 has 13 residues.

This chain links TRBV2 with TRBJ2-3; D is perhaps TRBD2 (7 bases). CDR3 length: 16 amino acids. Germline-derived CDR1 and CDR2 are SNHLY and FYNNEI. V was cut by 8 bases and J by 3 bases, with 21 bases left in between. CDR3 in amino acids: CASFPTTSQGTDTQYF. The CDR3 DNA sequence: TGTGCCAGCTTTCCTACGACTAGCCAGGGGACAGATACGCAGTATTTT.

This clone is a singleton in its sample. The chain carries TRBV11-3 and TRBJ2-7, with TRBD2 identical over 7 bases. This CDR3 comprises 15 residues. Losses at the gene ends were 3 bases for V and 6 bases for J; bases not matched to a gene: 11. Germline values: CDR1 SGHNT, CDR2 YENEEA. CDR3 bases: TGTGCCAGCAGCTTGCCGGGACCAGGGAGGGGCGAGCAGTACTTC. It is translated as CASSLPGPGRGEQYF.

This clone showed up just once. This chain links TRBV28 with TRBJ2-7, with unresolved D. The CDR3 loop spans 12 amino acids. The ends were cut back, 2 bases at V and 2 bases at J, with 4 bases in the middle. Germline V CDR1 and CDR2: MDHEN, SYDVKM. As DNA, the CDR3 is TGTGCCAGCAGTTTACGCACCTACGAGCAGTACTTC. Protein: CASSLRTYEQYF.

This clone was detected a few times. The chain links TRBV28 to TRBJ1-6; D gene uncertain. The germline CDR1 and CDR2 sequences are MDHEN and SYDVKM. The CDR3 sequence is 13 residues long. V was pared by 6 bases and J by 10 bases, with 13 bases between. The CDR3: CASRDWPNSPLHF. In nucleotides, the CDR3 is TGTGCCAGCAGGGACTGGCCGAACTCACCCCTCCACTTT. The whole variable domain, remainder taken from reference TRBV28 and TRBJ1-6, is DVKVTQSSRYLVKRTGEKVFLECVQDMDHENMFWYRQDPGLGLRLIYFSYDVKMKEKGDIPEGYSVSREKKERFSLILESASTNQTSMYLCASRDWPNSPLHFGNGTRLTVT.